What follows are 26 T cell receptor beta chains derived from one specimen sequenced in a study of shared clonotypes between healthy human individuals. TCRdb's table, derived via immunoSEQ multiplex PCR, lists solely in-frame clones and lacks some. This repertoire shows fewer than 800,000 clones, about 91% found once; its top ten account for 20% to 25%. The naive CD8 fraction comprised CD45RO-negative cells positively selected for CCR7 and excluded terminally differentiated effector memory CD45RA+ cells. Sequenced sample: naive CD8+ T cells sorted from blood. The receptors stem from a man between 25 and 39 years old in good health.

The genes are TRBV30 and TRBJ2-2, with D unresolved. The V gene's germline CDR1 is GTSNPN and CDR2 SVGIG (reference sequence). The CDR3 spans 13 residues. V was pared by 2 bases and J by 6 bases, with 10 bases between. The DNA for the CDR3 is TGTGCCTGGAGTATGAATTTGGCCGGGGAGCTGTTTTTT. Residues: CAWSMNLAGELFF.

The V gene is TRBV27, the J gene TRBJ2-2; 7 bases align to TRBD2. The CDR3 is made up of 14 amino acids. Germline V CDR1 and CDR2: MNHEY, SMNVEV (reference sequence). Trimming at V came to 6 bases and at J to 0 bases, leaving 1 base not matched to a gene. CDR3 in amino acids: CASRGLTNTGELFF. The CDR3 region has the DNA TGTGCCAGCAGGGGACTAACGAACACCGGGGAGCTGTTTTTT.

The chain is built from TRBV20-1 and TRBJ2-1, with D perhaps TRBD1 or TRBD2 (6 bases each). Germline V gene lookup returns CDR1 DFQATT and CDR2 SNEGSKA (reference sequence). CDR3 length equals 11 residues. V lost 8 bases, J lost 9 bases, and 14 bases lay in between. The CDR3 coding sequence is TGCAGTCCTCCTGGAGGGGGTGAGCAGTTCTTC. Protein product: CSPPGGGEQFF.

The chain links TRBV15 to TRBJ2-1, with TRBD1 as a possible D gene (6 bases). The V gene lost 3 bases and the J gene lost 1 base, with 13 bases spanning the gap. CDR1 LNHNV and CDR2 YYDKDF come from the germline V gene (reference sequence). The CDR3 extends over 16 amino acids. The CDR3 DNA reads TGTGCCACCAGCAGTGGCCAGGGGATATCCTACAATGAGCAGTTCTTC. It encodes CATSSGQGISYNEQFF.

J is TRBJ1-1 and V is TRBV10-3; D is unresolved. CDR1 and CDR2 (germline): ENHRY, SYGVKD. This CDR3 spans 17 amino acids. Trimming removed 0 bases at V and 1 base at J, with 15 bases between. CDR3 sequence (DNA): TGTGCCATCAGTGAGTCGGTCGGAGCTGGACCGAACACTGAAGCTTTCTTT. It encodes CAISESVGAGPNTEAFF.

Remarks on this clone: This same CDR3 is encoded by further DNA sequences in the sample. V gene TRBV28 combines with J gene TRBJ1-1; the D gene is possibly TRBD1 (5 bases). The ends were cut back, 3 bases at V and 1 base at J, with 6 bases in the middle. From germline, CDR1 is MDHEN and CDR2 SYDVKM. This CDR3 contains 13 residues. CDR3: CASSFRGNTEAFF. CDR3 sequence (DNA): TGTGCCAGCAGTTTTAGGGGGAACACTGAAGCTTTCTTT.

The rearrangement links TRBV29-1 to TRBJ2-7, with a tentative D call TRBD1 (6 bases). Between the trimmed V and J ends, which lost 4 bases and 7 bases, there was a span of 17 bases. The germline gives CDR1 SQVTM, CDR2 ANQGSEA. The CDR3 is 13 residues long. As DNA, the CDR3 is TGCAGCGTTGGGTCGGCAGGGGTGGGTGAGCAGTACTTC. This codes for CSVGSAGVGEQYF.

The chain couples TRBV9 to TRBJ2-1; a possible D gene is TRBD1 (6 bases). Per germline, CDR1 SGDLS and CDR2 YYNGEE. The V end was cut by 0 bases, the J end by 1 base, with 8 bases between. This CDR3 is built from 15 residues. The CDR3 coding sequence is TGTGCCAGCAGCGTAGAAACAGGGTCCTACAATGAGCAGTTCTTC. This sequence encodes CASSVETGSYNEQFF.

J is TRBJ2-7 and V is TRBV27; perhaps TRBD1 as D (6 bases). This CDR3 contains 14 residues. V lost 3 bases to trimming and J lost 4 bases, with 13 bases between them. Germline loops: CDR1 MNHEY, CDR2 SMNVEV (reference sequence). The CDR3, as DNA: TGTGCCAGCAGTTTCTTCGGGACAAATTACGAGCAGTACTTC. Encoded protein: CASSFFGTNYEQYF.

The CDR3 loop is CATSREGAGNYGYTF. In DNA, the CDR3 is TGTGCCACCAGCAGAGAAGGCGCAGGGAACTATGGCTACACCTTC. The rearrangement uses TRBV15 and TRBJ1-2; D might be TRBD1 (5 bases). V dropped 0 bases and J dropped 2 bases, with 10 bases sitting between them. CDR3 length: 15 residues. Per the germline V gene, CDR1 is LNHNV and CDR2 is YYDKDF (reference sequence).

J is TRBJ1-4 and V is TRBV5-4; D ambiguous. V was trimmed by 0 bases and J by 8 bases, leaving 5 bases between them. CDR1 SGHNT and CDR2 YYREEE come from the germline V gene (reference sequence). The CDR3 has 12 residues. The chain's CDR3 is CASSLGREKLFF. The CDR3 region has the DNA TGTGCCAGCAGCTTGGGGAGGGAAAAACTGTTTTTT. The entire variable domain, with the rest obtained from reference TRBV5-4 and TRBJ1-4, is as follows: ETGVTQSPTHLIKTRGQQVTLRCSSQSGHNTVSWYQQALGQGPQFIFQYYREEENGRGNFPPRFSGLQFPNYSSELNVNALELDDSALYLCASSLGREKLFFGSGTQLSVL.

This chain links TRBV28 with TRBJ2-7; D gene uncertain. Trimming took off 3 bases at V and 2 bases at J, with 14 bases between the two ends. Germline loops: CDR1 MDHEN, CDR2 SYDVKM. This CDR3 region has 15 residues. DNA of the CDR3: TGTGCCAGCAGTTTGCGGCACAGACACCCCTACGAGCAGTACTTC. Encoded protein: CASSLRHRHPYEQYF.

The V and J genes are TRBV9 and TRBJ1-3; D is perhaps TRBD1 (6 bases). Germline loops: CDR1 SGDLS, CDR2 YYNGEE. This CDR3 is built from 16 residues. V lost 0 bases and J lost 3, with 13 bases in between. The CDR3 DNA sequence: TGTGCCAGCAGCGTAGGCGGGGGCGCCAGTGGAAACACCATATATTTT. This gives the protein CASSVGGGASGNTIYF.

The chain is built from TRBV7-8 and TRBJ1-2; D gene ambiguous. In germline, CDR1 is SGHVS, CDR2 FQNEAQ. CDR3 size: 13 residues. The ends were cut back, 0 bases at V and 4 bases at J, with 6 bases in the middle. CDR3 in DNA: TGTGCCAGCAGCTTAGCGGAGGCCTATGGCTACACCTTC. Amino acid sequence: CASSLAEAYGYTF.

The V and J genes are TRBV18 and TRBJ2-1; TRBD2 agrees at 7 bases. The CDR3 loop spans 15 amino acids. With V trimmed by 3 bases and J by 3 bases, 5 bases remained unmatched. Per germline, CDR1 KGHSH and CDR2 LQKENI. In nucleotides, the CDR3 is TGTGCCAGCTCACCGCGGGAGTCCTACTACAATGAGCAGTTCTTC. This encodes CASSPRESYYNEQFF. The full variable domain, in which reference TRBV18 and TRBJ2-1 provide the parts outside the CDR3, is NAGVMQNPRHLVRRRGQEARLRCSPMKGHSHVYWYRQLPEEGLKFMVYLQKENIIDESGMPKERFSAEFPKEGPSILRIQQVVRGDSAAYFCASSPRESYYNEQFFGPGTRLTVL.

This chain joins TRBV7-8 and TRBJ2-1; 11 bases are a match to TRBD2. CDR1 is SGHVS, CDR2 FQNEAQ, per germline. V lost 6 bases and J lost 2; bases outside the gene matches: 6. The CDR3 is 16 residues long. CDR3 in amino acids: CASRTLAGGAYNEQFF. CDR3 nucleotides: TGTGCCAGCAGAACCCTAGCGGGGGGAGCCTACAATGAGCAGTTCTTC.

This chain connects TRBV15 to TRBJ2-7; D is unresolved. Germline V CDR1 and CDR2: LNHNV, YYDKDF (reference sequence). The length of the CDR3 is 11 residues. Trimming took off 5 bases at V and 0 bases at J, with 2 bases between the two ends. The CDR3 DNA follows: TGTGCCACCAGCTCCTCCTACGAGCAGTACTTC. Encoded protein: CATSSSYEQYF.

About this clone itself: The sample carries other DNA sequences with the same CDR3. The chain combines TRBV11-2 with TRBJ2-5; 8 bases are shared with TRBD1. The CDR3 totals 13 residues. Germline V gene lookup returns CDR1 SGHAT and CDR2 FQNNGV. V lost 5 bases to trimming and J lost 5 bases; unmatched junction nucleotides: 4. CDR3 loop: CASSRQGWETQYF. The CDR3 nucleotides read TGTGCCAGCAGCCGACAGGGGTGGGAGACCCAGTACTTC. The whole variable domain, filled in from reference TRBV11-2 and TRBJ2-5, reads EAGVAQSPRYKIIEKRQSVAFWCNPISGHATLYWYQQILGQGPKLLIQFQNNGVVDDSQLPKDRFSAERLKGVDSTLKIQPAKLEDSAVYLCASSRQGWETQYFGPGTRLLVL.

The chain has TRBV10-2 and TRBJ2-6, with 9 bases identical to TRBD1. The J segment lost 0 bases and the V segment lost 3 bases, leaving 12 bases of the junction unmatched. Germline CDR1 is WSHSY and CDR2 is SAAADI. This CDR3 has 20 amino acids. CDR3 sequence: CASSDRYSGTGSSGANVLTF. The CDR3 DNA sequence: TGCGCCAGCAGTGATAGATACTCCGGGACAGGGTCCTCTGGGGCCAACGTCCTGACTTTC.

This chain connects TRBV7-8 to TRBJ2-5; 9 bases align to TRBD2. This CDR3 is built from 14 residues. The V gene's germline CDR1 is SGHVS and CDR2 FQNEAQ. J was trimmed by 3 bases and V by 6 bases; bases with no gene match: 5. The CDR3 DNA reads as TGTGCCAGCAGTTTTAGCGGGAGAGAAGAGACCCAGTACTTC. Translation gives CASSFSGREETQYF.

The chain employs TRBV7-6 and TRBJ1-1; D gene uncertain. V was clipped by 3 bases and J by 7 bases, with 9 bases between them. The germline gives CDR1 SGHVS, CDR2 FNYEAQ. The CDR3 loop spans 12 amino acids. The CDR3 DNA sequence: TGTGCCAGCAGCTTTGGAGCGGGTGAAGCTTTCTTT. It codes for CASSFGAGEAFF.

V and J are TRBV19 and TRBJ2-1; 7 positions match TRBD2. In germline, CDR1 is LNHDA, CDR2 SQIVND (reference sequence). Trimming took 7 bases from V and 5 from J; bases not matched to a gene: 11. The length of the CDR3 is 15 residues. The CDR3 loop is CASKERDIPHNEQFF. The CDR3 DNA reads as TGTGCCAGTAAAGAGCGGGATATCCCCCACAATGAGCAGTTCTTC.

The rearrangement links TRBV5-1 to TRBJ2-7, with TRBD1 matching 9 bases. Germline V gene data show CDR1 as SGHRS and CDR2 as YFSETQ. Trimming at V came to 5 bases and at J to 3 bases, leaving 6 bases not matched to a gene. The CDR3 is 14 amino acids. The CDR3 coding sequence is TGCGCCAGCAGTATTTGGACAGGGGACTACGAGCAGTACTTC. This encodes CASSIWTGDYEQYF. Looking up the rest from reference TRBV5-1 and TRBJ2-7 gives the full variable domain: KAGVTQTPRYLIKTRGQQVTLSCSPISGHRSVSWYQQTPGQGLQFLFEYFSETQRNKGNFPGRFSGRQFSNSRSEMNVSTLELGDSALYLCASSIWTGDYEQYFGPGTRLTVT.

This chain joins TRBV4-1 and TRBJ2-2; 12 bases are a match to TRBD2. V trimming: 1 base; J trimming: 6 bases; junction bases outside the gene matches: 9. The CDR3 totals 18 residues. Germline CDR1 MGHRA, CDR2 YSYEKL. The CDR3 sequence: CASSQVRTSGARAGELFF. DNA for the CDR3: TGCGCCAGCAGCCAAGTCAGGACTAGCGGGGCGAGGGCCGGGGAGCTGTTTTTT.

The table lists this clone with a count of one. V usage is TRBV10-2 and J usage is TRBJ1-2; D is uncertain. In germline, CDR1 is WSHSY, CDR2 SAAADI. Trimming took 0 bases from V and 5 from J, leaving 4 bases between them. This CDR3 comprises 12 residues. CDR3 sequence (DNA): TGCGCCAGCAGTGAGTCAGGATATGGCTACACCTTC. This encodes CASSESGYGYTF.

Turning to this clone: The sample has other DNA sequences that encode this CDR3 too. The chain combines TRBV6-5 with TRBJ2-7, with 7 bases fitting TRBD2. After removal of 0 bases from V and 5 bases from J, the junction contained 4 bases not matched to a gene. This CDR3 contains 14 residues. Germline V lookup: CDR1 MNHEY, CDR2 SVGAGI. DNA of the CDR3: TGTGCCAGCAGTTACTCGGCGGGAGTTAACGAGCAGTACTTC. Translated, it gives CASSYSAGVNEQYF.